The T cell receptor beta chain described here comes from a study of T cell clonality in common variable immunodeficiency. Sequencing input was equivalent genomic DNA from CVID and controls. Assay used: immunoSEQ multiplex PCR; TCRdb lists only in-frame clones, some missing. This sample carries some 19,000 clones, none of them present only once. The length of the CDR3 is 11 residues. Per germline, CDR1 SGHTA and CDR2 FQGNSA. V lost 6 bases and J 4 bases, leaving 7 bases between the germline ends. In its sample, this clone was seen many times. Its antigen is currently unknown. The DNA ends 3 residues before the CDR3 does, and the rest of the CDR3 is filled in from the germline J gene. Of CVID subjects, 15 were female and fewer than 30 male, mean age approximately 40. No CVID subject was ill or on immunomodulatory drugs when sampled. Whole-study findings and limits: Fewer deletions and N-nucleotide insertions were reportedly seen in common variable immunodeficiency TCR beta sequences. CVID patient heterogeneity limited repertoire-clinical complication correlations.

Sequenced input: peripheral blood mononuclear cells. V and J are TRBV7-2 and TRBJ2-7; D is unresolved. This TCR came from a human donor with common variable immunodeficiency. The CDR3: CASSMTYEQYF. CDR3 DNA, as far as it was read: TGTGCCAGCAGTATGACTTACGAG.